These T cell receptor beta chains were read from a single sample in a study of blood T cell repertoires in COVID-19. Some clones are missing from TCRdb's copy, which holds only in-frame ones; the method was immunoSEQ multiplex PCR. The data show 400,000 or so clones, with roughly 88% seen just once and roughly 2% held by the top ten. Source material: PBMCs or T cells enriched from blood (not recorded which). The receptors were gathered from a woman in her thirties or forties with acute COVID-19. Each CDR3 is given with its conserved first and last residue. Each record gives: J gene, clone size, V gene, D gene, CDR3 length, CDR3 DNA, CDR3 protein. D genes are given only for firm matches. A clone size is listed for some rows: how often the clone was seen (once, few, many), or a class if it is expanded.

TRBJ2-2 | . | TRBV13 | TRBD1 | 16 | TGTGCCAGCAGCTTACCGGGACAGGGGCACACCGGGGAGCTGTTTTTT | CASSLPGQGHTGELFF
TRBJ2-5 | . | TRBV19 | TRBD1 | 14 | TGTGCCAGTAGTATGGGGACAGGACAAGAGACCCAGTACTTC | CASSMGTGQETQYF
TRBJ1-1 | . | TRBV7-2 | . | 13 | TGTGCCAGCAGCCGCTCGGGGAACACTGAAGCTTTCTTT | CASSRSGNTEAFF
TRBJ1-2 | . | TRBV19 | . | 15 | TGTGCCAGTAGTAGAGAGGCGGCGCTTGAATATGGCTACACCTTC | CASSREAALEYGYTF
TRBJ1-6 | . | TRBV5-1 | TRBD1 | 16 | TGCGCCAGCAGTGAACCGGGACAGCTTCTCAATTCACCCCTCCACTTT | CASSEPGQLLNSPLHF
TRBJ1-2 | . | TRBV19 | . | 15 | TGTGCCAGTAACCCAAGGGACACGTCAAACTATGGCTACACCTTC | CASNPRDTSNYGYTF
TRBJ2-4 | . | TRBV23-1 | . | 14 | TGCGCCAGCATGGGCCTCATAGCCAAAAACATTCAGTACTTC | CASMGLIAKNIQYF
TRBJ2-5 | . | TRBV5-1 | TRBD1 | 13 | TGCGCCAGCAGCACACACAGGGGGGAGACCCAGTACTTC | CASSTHRGETQYF
TRBJ2-7 | once | TRBV19 | . | 16 | TGTGCCAGTAGTGCCCAGCGGGACACCATCATCTACGAGCAGTACTTC | CASSAQRDTIIYEQYF
TRBJ2-1 | . | TRBV19 | TRBD1 | 18 | TGTGCCAGTAGTCCCCGGGACAGGGGGGGGCCGGTGTACAATGAGCAGTTCTTC | CASSPRDRGGPVYNEQFF
TRBJ2-6 | . | TRBV19 | TRBD1 | 16 | TGTGCCAGTACTTTGGGACAGGTCTCTGGGGCCAACGTCCTGACTTTC | CASTLGQVSGANVLTF
TRBJ2-1 | . | TRBV10-3 | TRBD1 | 16 | TGTGCCATCAGGGACGCTACAGGGGCAAATGACAATGAGCAGTTCTTC | CAIRDATGANDNEQFF
TRBJ1-1 | . | TRBV5-1 | . | 13 | TGCGCCAGCTGCTTGGGACAGAACACTGAAGCTTTCTTT | CASCLGQNTEAFF
TRBJ1-4 | . | TRBV4-1 | . | 19 | TGCGCCAGCAGCCAATCGCCCATTCAGGGCCGGTCGAATTATGAAAAACTGTTTTTT | CASSQSPIQGRSNYEKLFF
TRBJ2-1 | . | TRBV9 | TRBD2 | 18 | TGTGCCAGCAGCGTAGTTGGGACTAGCGGGGGGGCCGACAATGAGCAGTTCTTC | CASSVVGTSGGADNEQFF
TRBJ1-3 | few | TRBV9 | . | 18 | TGTGCCAGCAGCGTATTTTCGTCAGGGGAGCCATCTGGAAACACCATATATTTT | CASSVFSSGEPSGNTIYF
TRBJ1-1 | . | TRBV5-4 | . | 16 | TGTGCCAGCAGCCGCAGATTCTTGGAGGGGAACACTGAAGCTTTCTTT | CASSRRFLEGNTEAFF
TRBJ2-7 | . | TRBV10-3 | TRBD2 | 17 | TGTGCCTCATTGGGCGGGGGAGCAATCCCGGAGACCTACGAGCAGTACTTC | CASLGGGAIPETYEQYF
TRBJ1-1 | . | TRBV7-9 | . | 15 | TGTGCCAGCAGCTTAGGCGGGGAGGGAAGCACTGAAGCTTTCTTT | CASSLGGEGSTEAFF
TRBJ2-5 | . | TRBV5-4 | TRBD2 | 18 | TGTGCCAGCAGAAAAGGGACTAGCGGGGTCGCGGCCCAAGAGACCCAGTACTTC | CASRKGTSGVAAQETQYF
TRBJ1-4 | . | TRBV7-9 | . | 15 | TGTGCCAGCAGCTTAGCGCTTAATTCAGGGGAAAAACTGTTTTTT | CASSLALNSGEKLFF
TRBJ1-2 | . | TRBV7-9 | TRBD1 | 13 | TGTGCCAGCAGCCGACAGGGCGGGGACGGCTACACCTTC | CASSRQGGDGYTF
TRBJ1-1 | . | TRBV11-2 | TRBD1 | 15 | TGTGCCAGCAGCTTTACAGGGGGCAGGTACACTGAAGCTTTCTTT | CASSFTGGRYTEAFF
TRBJ2-3 | . | TRBV6-2/TRBV6-3 | . | 11 | TGTGCCAGCAGTTATCTCAGAACGCAGTATTTT | CASSYLRTQYF
TRBJ1-5 | . | TRBV6-5 | . | 15 | TGTGCCAGCAGTTCCGTTTCCGGGGGCAATCAGCCCCAGCATTTT | CASSSVSGGNQPQHF
TRBJ1-1 | once | TRBV9 | TRBD1 | 15 | TGTGCCAGCAGCGTAGCGGCCGGACAGGTGGGCGAAGCTTTCTTT | CASSVAAGQVGEAFF
TRBJ1-3 | . | TRBV11-2 | . | 15 | TGTGCCAGCAGCTTAACGTCAGGGGCTGGAAACACCATATATTTT | CASSLTSGAGNTIYF
TRBJ2-7 | . | TRBV7-9 | . | 15 | TGTGCCAGCAGCCCGCTCGAGGTCAGCTCCTACGAGCAGTACTTC | CASSPLEVSSYEQYF
TRBJ1-2 | . | TRBV10-3 | . | 14 | TGTGCCATCCTCGGCTCGGGAGCTAACTATGGCTACACCTTC | CAILGSGANYGYTF
TRBJ2-7 | . | TRBV6-5 | . | 13 | TGTGCCAGCAGTTATGGGACTGATTACGAGCAGTACTTC | CASSYGTDYEQYF
TRBJ1-2 | once | TRBV9 | . | 15 | TGTGCCAGCAGCGTAGAGAGGGGGGGTAACTATGGCTACACCTTC | CASSVERGGNYGYTF
TRBJ2-2 | . | TRBV24-1 | . | 14 | TGTGCCACCAGTGATAGGACAGCCACCGGGGAGCTGTTTTTT | CATSDRTATGELFF
TRBJ2-7 | . | TRBV5-1 | TRBD1 | 14 | TGCGCCAGCAGCCCGGAGCAGACAGGGTACGAGCAGTACTTC | CASSPEQTGYEQYF
TRBJ1-2 | . | TRBV7-2 | TRBD1 | 14 | TGTGCCAGCAGCCTATCCGGGACAGGGGTTGGCTACACCTTC | CASSLSGTGVGYTF
TRBJ2-7 | . | TRBV21-1 | . | 16 | TGTGCCAGCAGCAAAGAGAAGTTTCTATCCCCCTACGAGCAGTACTTC | CASSKEKFLSPYEQYF
TRBJ2-3 | . | TRBV5-8 | TRBD2 | 16 | TGTGCCAGCAGCATCGGGACTAGTCCCTACACAGATACGCAGTATTTT | CASSIGTSPYTDTQYF
TRBJ1-2 | . | TRBV12-5 | . | 12 | TGTGCTAGTGGTCTACATCAGGATGGCTACACCTTC | CASGLHQDGYTF
TRBJ1-1 | . | TRBV27 | . | 13 | TGTGCCAGCAGCCCATCGGTGAACACTGAAGCTTTCTTT | CASSPSVNTEAFF
TRBJ1-2 | . | TRBV18 | TRBD1 | 16 | TGTGCCAGCTCATCTTTTGGGACAGCATCTAACTATGGCTACACCTTC | CASSSFGTASNYGYTF
TRBJ1-4 | . | TRBV5-6 | . | 13 | TGTGCCAGCAGAAAACATACAGGGGAAAAACTGTTTTTT | CASRKHTGEKLFF
TRBJ1-4 | . | TRBV5-1 | TRBD1 | 15 | TGCGCCAGCGCGGGGGGCGGGACAGGGCCAGAAAAACTGTTTTTT | CASAGGGTGPEKLFF